The entry that follows covers one T cell receptor beta chain sequence. Its specificity is not known. These data originate in a study of T cell responses to AZD1222 COVID-19 vaccine. The CDR3 runs to 14 residues. The germline CDR1 and CDR2 sequences are WNHNN and SYGVQD (reference sequence). Trimming removed 4 bases at V and 1 base at J, with 8 bases between. Assay: immunoSEQ multiplex PCR; the TCRdb copy retains only in-frame clones and omits some. The data contain 130,000 to 150,000 clones, around nine tenths of them singletons. Whole-study results and caveats: With dominance at 160-218 and 743-854, vaccine-associated CD4 TCRs spanned spike. Clonal diversity was possibly underestimated, and the donors were mostly white British, with more females. The number of AZD1222 recipients seropositive at baseline was only five to seven.

Here the sequenced sample was peripheral blood, taken on day 0 of MenACWY control vaccination. The chain uses TRBV10-1 and TRBJ2-1; no firm D call. The receptor was isolated from an adult in good health. This chain's CDR3 is CASSGWGSYNEQFF. Here the CDR3 DNA reads TGCGCCAGCAGTGGATGGGGTTCCTACAATGAGCAGTTCTTC.